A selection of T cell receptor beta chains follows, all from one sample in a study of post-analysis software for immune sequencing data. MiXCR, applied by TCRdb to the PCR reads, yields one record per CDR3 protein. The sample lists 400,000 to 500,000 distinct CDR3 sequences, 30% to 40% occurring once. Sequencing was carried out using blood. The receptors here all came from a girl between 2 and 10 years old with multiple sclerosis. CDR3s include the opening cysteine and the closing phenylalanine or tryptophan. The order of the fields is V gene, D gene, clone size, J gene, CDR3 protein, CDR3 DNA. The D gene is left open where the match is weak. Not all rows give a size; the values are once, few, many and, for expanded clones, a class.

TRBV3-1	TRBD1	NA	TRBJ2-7	CAATSTGKQYF	TGTGCCGCGACCTCGACAGGGAAGCAGTACTTC
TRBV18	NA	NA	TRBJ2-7	CASSPVKAYEQYF	TGTGCCAGCTCACCTGTAAAGGCCTACGAGCAGTACTTC
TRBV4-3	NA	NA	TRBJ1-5	CASSPHWGSNQPQHF	TGCGCCAGCAGCCCCCACTGGGGCAGCAATCAGCCCCAGCATTTT
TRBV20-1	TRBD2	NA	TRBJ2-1	CSARENPSGSTYNEQFF	TGCAGTGCTAGAGAAAATCCTAGCGGGAGTACCTACAATGAGCAGTTCTTC
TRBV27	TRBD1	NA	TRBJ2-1	CASSPGTGDLKRFF	TGTGCCAGCAGTCCCGGGACAGGGGACCTAAAAAGGTTCTTC
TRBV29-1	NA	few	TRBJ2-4	CSAAPLEAKNIQYF	TGCAGCGCCGCCCCCTTGGAGGCCAAAAACATTCAGTACTTC
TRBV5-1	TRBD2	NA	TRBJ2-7	CASSPIAGASYEQYF	TGCGCCAGCAGCCCGATAGCGGGAGCTTCCTACGAGCAGTACTTC
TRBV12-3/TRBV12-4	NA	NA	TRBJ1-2	CACSLFRQGRNGYTF	TGTGCCTGCAGTTTGTTCAGACAAGGGCGGAATGGCTACACCTTC
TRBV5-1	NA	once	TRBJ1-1	CASSLVELNTEAFF	TGCGCCAGCAGCTTGGTGGAACTGAACACTGAAGCTTTCTTT
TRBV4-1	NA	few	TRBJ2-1	CASSQDGRAAYNEQFF	TGCGCCAGCAGCCAAGATGGAAGGGCGGCCTACAATGAGCAGTTCTTC
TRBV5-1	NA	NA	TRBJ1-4	CASSLGTSPGEKLFF	TGCGCCAGCAGCTTAGGGACCTCCCCGGGCGAAAAACTGTTTTTT
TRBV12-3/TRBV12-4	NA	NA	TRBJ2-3	CASSRDRSSTDAQYF	TGTGCCAGCAGTCGAGACAGATCGAGCACAGATGCGCAGTATTTC
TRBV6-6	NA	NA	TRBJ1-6	CASSYRGDLRNSPLHF	TGTGCCAGCAGTTACAGGGGGGATTTGAGGAATTCACCCCTCCACTTT
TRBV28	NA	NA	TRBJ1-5	CASRGNLNQPQHF	TGTGCCAGCAGAGGGAATCTGAATCAGCCCCAGCATTTT
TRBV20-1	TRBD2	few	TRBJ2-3	CSARDGTSGVNTQYF	TGCAGTGCTAGAGACGGGACTAGCGGGGTGAATACGCAGTATTTT
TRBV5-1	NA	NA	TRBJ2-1	CASSLRGSADEQFF	TGCGCCAGCAGCTTGAGAGGATCAGCGGATGAGCAGTTCTTC
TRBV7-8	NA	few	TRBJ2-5	CASSLVAGPSQETQYF	TGTGCCAGCAGCTTAGTTGCAGGGCCTTCGCAAGAGACCCAGTACTTC
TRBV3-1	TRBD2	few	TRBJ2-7	CASSLLANPYEQYF	TGTGCCAGCAGCCTACTAGCGAATCCCTACGAGCAGTACTTC
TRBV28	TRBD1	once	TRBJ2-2	CASSLGTGTGELFF	TGTGCCAGCAGTTTGGGGACAGGGACTGGGGAGCTGTTTTTT
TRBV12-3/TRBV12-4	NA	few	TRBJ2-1	CASSGDGSSYNEQFF	TGTGCCAGCAGTGGAGACGGGAGCTCCTACAATGAGCAGTTCTTC
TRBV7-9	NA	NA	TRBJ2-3	CASSFQYTDTQYF	TGTGCCAGCAGCTTTCAGTACACAGATACGCAGTATTTT
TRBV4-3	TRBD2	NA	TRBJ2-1	CASSRASSGRYNEQFF	TGCGCCAGCAGCCGCGCTTCTAGCGGGAGATACAATGAGCAGTTCTTC
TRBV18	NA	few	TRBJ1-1	CASSPRQGEAFF	TGTGCCAGCTCACCACGCCAAGGAGAAGCTTTCTTT
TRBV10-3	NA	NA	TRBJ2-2	CAISEFDGNTGELFF	TGTGCCATCAGTGAGTTTGACGGGAACACCGGGGAGCTGTTTTTT
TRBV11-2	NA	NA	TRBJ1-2	CASSLGGPSYGYTF	TGTGCCAGCAGCTTAGGCGGGCCCAGCTATGGCTATACCTTC
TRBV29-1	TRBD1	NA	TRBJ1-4	CSGVFPAGGGKLFF	TGCAGCGGAGTGTTCCCCGCAGGGGGTGGAAAACTGTTTTTT
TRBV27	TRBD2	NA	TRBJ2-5	CASSFGLEETQYF	TGTGCCAGCAGTTTTGGACTAGAAGAGACCCAGTACTTC
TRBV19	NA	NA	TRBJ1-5	CASSIDGAGGNQPQHF	TGTGCCAGTAGTATAGACGGGGCGGGCGGCAATCAGCCCCAGCATTTT
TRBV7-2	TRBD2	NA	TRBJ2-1	CASSLAGGGGFYNEQFF	TGTGCCAGCAGCTTAGCAGGTGGCGGGGGGTTCTACAATGAGCAGTTCTTC
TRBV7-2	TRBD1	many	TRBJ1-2	CASSLDRGNYGYTF	TGCGCCAGCAGCTTGGACAGGGGCAACTATGGCTACACCTTC
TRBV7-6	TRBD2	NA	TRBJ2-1	CASRSGLAGPTYNEQFF	TGTGCCAGCAGGTCGGGACTAGCGGGGCCTACCTACAATGAGCAGTTCTTC